Listed below are T cell receptor beta chains from one sample, sequenced in a study of blood T cell repertoires in COVID-19. Clones were read by immunoSEQ multiplex PCR, and TCRdb kept only the in-frame ones, dropping some. The repertoire includes tens of thousands of clones, around nine tenths of them detected once, and 3% to 3.5% sits in the top ten. The specimen was peripheral blood. The receptor source for this set is an older woman with acute or convalescent COVID-19. Both conserved end residues are part of each CDR3.

V: TRBV5-4; J: TRBJ2-3; CDR3: CASSLSSTDTQYF
V: TRBV4-2; J: TRBJ1-2; CDR3: CASSQDTGNYGYTF
V: TRBV6-5; J: TRBJ1-2; CDR3: CASRPRADYGYTF
V: TRBV3-1/TRBV3-2; J: TRBJ1-1; CDR3: CASSQETAEAFF
V: TRBV28; J: TRBJ1-4; CDR3: CASSTGGAGSNEKLFF
V: TRBV7-9; J: TRBJ1-2; CDR3: CASSLRTGQANYGYTF
V: TRBV12-3/TRBV12-4; J: TRBJ1-1; CDR3: CASSLLRDTEAFF
V: TRBV9; J: TRBJ1-5; CDR3: CASSADSYSQPQHF
V: TRBV6-1; J: TRBJ1-5; CDR3: CASREGQGAASNQPQHF
V: TRBV5-6; J: TRBJ1-6; CDR3: CASSLGTAGSYNSPLHF
V: TRBV3-1/TRBV3-2; J: TRBJ1-1; CDR3: CASSGQMNTEAFF
V: TRBV19; J: TRBJ1-5; CDR3: CATKVAAGNQPQHF
V: TRBV18; J: TRBJ2-7; CDR3: CASSPYTSGSYEQYF
V: TRBV7-9; J: TRBJ2-2; CDR3: CASSLGQVLTGELFF
V: TRBV5-1; J: TRBJ2-7; CDR3: CASSRELAGAYEQYF
V: TRBV29-1; J: TRBJ1-2; CDR3: CSVPAEGQGNGYTF
V: TRBV7-2; J: TRBJ1-4; CDR3: CASSPGQGNEKLFF
V: TRBV5-4; J: TRBJ1-1; CDR3: CASSRAGGNVNTEAFF
V: TRBV5-1; J: TRBJ2-7; CDR3: CASSLVDSSKYEQYF
V: TRBV19; J: TRBJ1-5; CDR3: CASSIGRERNQPQHF
V: TRBV5-5; J: TRBJ2-6; CDR3: CASSFGQGNSGANVLTF
V: TRBV18; J: TRBJ2-3; CDR3: CASSPPSLGQGAPDTQYF
V: TRBV7-9; J: TRBJ1-1; CDR3: CASSSQGHTEAFF
V: TRBV19; J: TRBJ2-2; CDR3: CASSITTRGTGELFF
V: TRBV5-8; J: TRBJ1-4; CDR3: CASSRTGGGGSEKLFF
V: TRBV2; J: TRBJ2-2; CDR3: CASDKPGQGVSSHPGELFF
V: TRBV5-1; J: TRBJ1-4; CDR3: CASSTEGRGNEKLFF
V: TRBV18; J: TRBJ1-5; CDR3: CASSPPSGTGPQHF
V: TRBV24-1; J: TRBJ1-2; CDR3: CATTHRPGNYGYTF
V: TRBV6-6; J: TRBJ1-1; CDR3: CASSATDSNTEAFF
V: TRBV28; J: TRBJ2-1; CDR3: CASSLAGEYNEQFF
V: TRBV11-2; J: TRBJ2-7; CDR3: CASSILPTGGYYEQYF
V: TRBV5-5; J: TRBJ1-3; CDR3: CASSLGQGAGNTIYF
V: TRBV28; J: TRBJ1-1; CDR3: CASSFARGIAEAFF
V: TRBV27; J: TRBJ1-6; CDR3: CASSLDGAGANSPLHF
V: TRBV6-6; J: TRBJ1-2; CDR3: CASRRQGNEHGYTF
V: TRBV10-1; J: TRBJ2-1; CDR3: CAQRGGAGPNYNEQFF
V: TRBV5-1; J: TRBJ1-2; CDR3: CASSPGQTLYGYTF
V: TRBV9; J: TRBJ1-1; CDR3: CASSGGQGMNTEAFF
V: TRBV28; J: TRBJ2-2; CDR3: CASSPLQRPITGELFF
V: TRBV19; J: TRBJ2-1; CDR3: CASSIGQRSYNEQFF
V: TRBV5-8; J: TRBJ2-1; CDR3: CASSLRLVPYNEQFF
V: TRBV5-1; J: TRBJ1-1; CDR3: CASSTTQGLHSEAFF
V: TRBV5-1; J: TRBJ1-1; CDR3: CASKGILTGTEAFF
V: TRBV11-3; J: TRBJ2-1; CDR3: CASSPGTGIYNEQFF
V: TRBV2; J: TRBJ1-6; CDR3: CASSKIQGGYNSPLHF
V: TRBV3-1/TRBV3-2; J: TRBJ1-2; CDR3: CASSAPWAYGYTF
V: TRBV29-1; J: TRBJ2-2; CDR3: CSVGLGGTGELFF
V: TRBV28; J: TRBJ1-5; CDR3: CASSPPGRQPQHF
V: TRBV13; J: TRBJ1-1; CDR3: CASRSYRVYDGTEAFF
V: TRBV18; J: TRBJ2-2; CDR3: CASSSLGGGTNTGELFF
V: TRBV5-1; J: TRBJ2-3; CDR3: CASSGRTDTQYF
V: TRBV10-3; J: TRBJ2-7; CDR3: CAISQNPGQGEIEQYF